This T cell receptor beta chain derives from a study of regulatory T cells in long-lasting Graves disease. Time point indicated: persistent/refractory GD, antithyroid drugs over 5 years with positive TRAb. Preparation of the TCR library used RNA extracted from PBMCs. Graves' disease diagnosis used American Thyroid Association guidelines. Of note for this clonotype: Its antigen is not known.

Broader study findings: Newly diagnosed disease favored TRBV20-1 and TRBJ2-1 over persistent disease.

The germline V gene encodes CDR1 SGHRS and CDR2 YFSETQ. The CDR3 is 14 amino acids. The V gene lost 4 bases and the J gene lost 8 bases, with 18 bases spanning the gap. Construction of the TCR beta libraries employed iRepertoire HTBI primers in conjunction with Arm-PCR of CDR3 regions. TCRdb passed the multiplex PCR reads through MiXCR, listing each CDR3 protein once. The repertoire holds about 430,000 distinct CDR3 sequences, with around 23% as singletons. This TCR was recovered from a female donor with Graves disease. The material was peripheral blood mononuclear cells (PBMCs), obtained when the disease was refractory, from a patient treated with antithyroid drugs. V gene TRBV5-1 combines with J gene TRBJ1-1; TRBD1 is a possible D gene (5 bases). The CDR3 is CASSPPLGGSEAFF. CDR3 in DNA: TGCGCCAGCAGCCCCCCCCTGGGGGGATCAGAAGCTTTCTTT.